Described below is a single T cell receptor (beta chain) sequence and its context. This sample was taken from a study of PD-L1 blockade in urothelial cancer. The wider study: Previous chemotherapy exposure amounted to 0 to 3 regimens for patients. At 3 weeks (second dose) and 6 weeks after starting treatment, blood was analyzed.

Generated by immunoSEQ multiplex PCR, the TCRdb table keeps only in-frame clones and is missing some. The sample has fewer than 60,000 clones, around four fifths seen once. Time point indicated: pretreatment peripheral blood. The CDR3 runs 16 residues. V shed 0 bases, J shed 5 bases, and the junction held 7 bases outside the gene matches. Germline V gives CDR1 SGHRS, CDR2 YFSETQ. This TCR was recovered from a man aged 65 to 79 with urothelial cancer. This chain connects TRBV5-1 to TRBJ2-1; TRBD1 matches at 8 bases. The sample in question was PBMCs, obtained around atezolizumab (anti-PD-L1) treatment. CDR3 DNA sequence: TGCGCCAGCAGCTTGGGTAGACAGGGGCTCAACAATGAGCAGTTCTTC. Translating it yields CASSLGRQGLNNEQFF.